The next 23 T cell receptor beta chains were all read from a single sample in a study of T cell responses to AZD1222 COVID-19 vaccine. Clones were sequenced by immunoSEQ multiplex PCR, and TCRdb holds only the in-frame ones, with some missing. This table has 100,000 to 120,000 clones, roughly 90% appearing once. The sequenced sample was peripheral blood, obtained on day 0 of AZD1222 vaccination. Source of these receptors: an adult in good health.

V and J are TRBV12-3 or TRBV12-4 and TRBJ2-3; possibly TRBD2 for D (5 bases). CDR3 size: 13 residues. The V end was cut by 7 bases, the J end by 5 bases, with 13 bases between. CDR3 amino acids: CASNKRLQDTQYF. The CDR3 coding sequence is TGTGCCAGCAATAAGCGGCTACAAGATACGCAGTATTTT.

The gene calls are TRBV7-9 and TRBJ2-2; D is uncertain. The CDR3 has 11 amino acids. The ends were cut back, 7 bases at V and 7 bases at J, with 7 bases in the middle. CDR1 SEHNR and CDR2 FQNEAQ come from the germline V gene (reference sequence). CDR3 DNA: TGTGCCAGCATCCGCCGCGGGGAGCTGTTTTTT. Translated, it gives CASIRRGELFF.

The rearrangement links TRBV10-2 to TRBJ2-7, with a possible D match to TRBD1 (6 bases). The V and J ends lost 3 bases and 0 bases respectively, with 15 bases between them. The CDR3 extends over 16 amino acids. CDR1 and CDR2 from the germline V gene are WSHSY and SAAADI. For the CDR3, the DNA is TGCGCCAGCAGTGACCACAGGACAGATTTCTCCTACGAGCAGTACTTC. It encodes CASSDHRTDFSYEQYF.

The chain is built from TRBV6-5 and TRBJ1-1; D not resolved. Germline CDR1 reads MNHEY; CDR2 reads SVGAGI. The CDR3 covers 14 residues. V shed 6 bases and J shed 4 bases, with 15 bases lying between them. CDR3 amino acids: CASRNGPDSTEAFF. DNA for the CDR3: TGTGCCAGCAGGAACGGACCGGATTCCACTGAAGCTTTCTTT.

The chain has TRBV11-2 and TRBJ1-4, with TRBD1 as a possible D gene (5 bases). Between the trimmed V and J ends, which lost 3 bases and 8 bases, there was a span of 7 bases. The CDR3 contains 12 residues. Germline CDR1 reads SGHAT; CDR2 reads FQNNGV. The CDR3 DNA sequence: TGTGCCAGCAGCTTGTGGGGGGAAAAACTGTTTTTT. The encoded protein is CASSLWGEKLFF.

This chain uses TRBV13 with TRBJ1-2; 10 nucleotides match TRBD1. Trimming removed 2 bases from V and 4 bases from J; junction bases left unmatched: 10. This CDR3 has 17 amino acids. Per the germline V gene, CDR1 is PRHDT and CDR2 is FYEKMQ (reference sequence). DNA for the CDR3: TGTGCCAGCAGCTTACGAGACAGGGGGCCCGTTGTCTATGGCTACACCTTC. It codes for CASSLRDRGPVVYGYTF.

This chain joins TRBV6-1 and TRBJ1-6; D is undetermined. The V end lost 2 bases, the J end lost 10 bases, and 3 bases lay between the germline ends. There are 11 residues in the CDR3. In germline, CDR1 is MNHNS, CDR2 SASEGT. This CDR3 reads CASSEPSPLHF. CDR3 coding DNA: TGTGCCAGCAGTGAACCCTCACCCCTCCACTTT.

The chain couples TRBV27 to TRBJ1-6; TRBD1 matches 10 bases. Per the germline V gene, CDR1 is MNHEY and CDR2 is SMNVEV (reference sequence). The CDR3 has 15 residues. V lost 6 bases and J lost 7; bases outside the gene matches: 6. The CDR3 sequence: CASRPWTGGNSPLHF. CDR3 coding DNA: TGTGCCAGCAGGCCCTGGACAGGGGGGAATTCACCCCTCCACTTT.

The CDR3, as DNA: TGTGCCAGCTCACCAATCGGGAATTTAGGGAATCAGCCCCAGCATTTT. Its protein product is CASSPIGNLGNQPQHF. V usage is TRBV18 and J usage is TRBJ1-5; D not resolved. The CDR3 consists of 16 residues. V lost 2 bases and J 4 bases, leaving 15 bases between the germline ends. Germline V gene data show CDR1 as KGHSH and CDR2 as LQKENI.

This clone was picked up a small number of times. CDR3 sequence reads: CATRRGGSTDTQYF. CDR3 nucleotides: TGCGCCACCCGGCGCGGGGGTAGCACAGATACGCAGTATTTT. The rearrangement links TRBV5-1 to TRBJ2-3; 7 bases align to TRBD2. The J segment lost 0 bases and the V segment lost 9 bases, leaving 7 bases of the junction unmatched. From germline, CDR1 is SGHRS and CDR2 YFSETQ. This CDR3 is built from 14 residues.

This clone was seen just once. The rearrangement uses TRBV6-6 and TRBJ1-6; D may be TRBD1 (6 bases). Germline-derived CDR1 and CDR2 are MNHNY and SVGAGI (reference sequence). The CDR3 has 14 amino acids. Trimming took off 6 bases at V and 6 bases at J, with 12 bases between the two ends. The CDR3 nucleotides read TGTGCCAGCAGCTCGACAGGACCTAATTCACCCCTCCACTTT. Translating it yields CASSSTGPNSPLHF.

This clone has only one observation. The chain recombines TRBV27 with TRBJ2-2, with 8 bases identical to TRBD1. The J segment lost 6 bases and the V segment lost 5 bases, leaving 2 bases of the junction unmatched. Germline V gives CDR1 MNHEY, CDR2 SMNVEV (reference sequence). The CDR3 is 13 residues long. The CDR3 is CASSVQGAGELFF. The CDR3 DNA reads TGTGCCAGCAGTGTACAGGGGGCCGGGGAGCTGTTTTTT.

DNA of the CDR3: TGTGCCAGCAGCCCGTCGGACACGACCTACAATGAGCAGTTCTTC. It encodes CASSPSDTTYNEQFF. The genes are TRBV7-2 and TRBJ2-1, with D perhaps matching TRBD1 (5 bases). V shed 5 bases and J shed 2 bases, with 13 bases lying between them. The V gene's germline CDR1 is SGHTA and CDR2 FQGNSA. The CDR3 length is 15 residues.

The chain uses TRBV18 and TRBJ2-7; weak D call: TRBD1 (6 bases). CDR3 length equals 12 residues. The germline CDR1 and CDR2 sequences are KGHSH and LQKENI. Trimming left V 3 bases short and J 7 bases short, with 10 bases between. The chain's CDR3 is CASSPPTGEQYF. CDR3 DNA: TGTGCCAGCTCACCTCCCACAGGGGAGCAGTACTTC.

The CDR3 DNA sequence: TGCGCCAGCAGCTTGGCGACAGTGAACACTGAAGCTTTCTTT. Translated: CASSLATVNTEAFF. The chain uses TRBV5-1 and TRBJ1-1; D is possibly TRBD1 (5 bases). The V end was cut by 0 bases, the J end by 0 bases, with 6 bases between. Germline CDR1 and CDR2: SGHRS and YFSETQ. This CDR3 contains 14 residues.

This chain links TRBV6-2 or TRBV6-3 with TRBJ2-2; 9 bases fit TRBD2. Germline V gene data show CDR1 as MNHEY and CDR2 as SVGEGT. The V gene end was trimmed by 0 bases and the J gene end by 3 bases; junction bases not matched to a gene: 8. The CDR3 runs to 18 residues. The CDR3 bases are TGTGCCAGCAGTTACTCGACGAGCGGGAGGCTATACACCGGGGAGCTGTTTTTT. It encodes CASSYSTSGRLYTGELFF.

This rearrangement joins TRBV28 to TRBJ1-4; D may be TRBD1 (6 bases). Deletions cut 6 bases from V and 8 bases from J, with 19 bases between. The CDR3 covers 15 residues. Per germline, CDR1 MDHEN and CDR2 SYDVKM. The CDR3 loop is CASRMTTVQGEKLFF. As DNA, the CDR3 is TGTGCCAGCAGGATGACTACGGTGCAGGGGGAAAAACTGTTTTTT.

The V and J genes are TRBV10-2 and TRBJ2-2; 7 bases align to TRBD2. V shed 6 bases and J 6 bases; nucleotides not matched to a gene: 7. The length of the CDR3 is 14 residues. Germline V gene data show CDR1 as WSHSY and CDR2 as SAAADI. CDR3 sequence (DNA): TGCGCCAGCAGCCTTACTAGCGTGGCCGGGGAGCTGTTTTTT. Translated: CASSLTSVAGELFF.

CDR3 loop: CASSIAGNYEQYF. The DNA for the CDR3 is TGTGCCAGTAGTATCGCAGGGAACTACGAGCAGTACTTC. The chain employs TRBV19 and TRBJ2-7; D is perhaps TRBD1 (5 bases). The germline gives CDR1 LNHDA, CDR2 SQIVND (reference sequence). CDR3 size: 13 residues. Trimming left V 3 bases short and J 3 bases short, with 9 bases between.

Here the CDR3 DNA reads TGTGCCAGCTCACCCGCGGGGCAGGGAAGCTATGGCTACACCTTC. Its translation: CASSPAGQGSYGYTF. The chain uses TRBV18 and TRBJ1-2; D is possibly TRBD1 (5 bases). The germline V gene has CDR1 KGHSH and CDR2 LQKENI. The V end was cut by 3 bases, the J end by 4 bases, with 15 bases between. This CDR3 spans 15 amino acids.

This clone was seen only once. The rearrangement joins TRBV27 to TRBJ1-5; D gene ambiguous. Germline CDR1 is MNHEY and CDR2 is SMNVEV (reference sequence). The ends were cut back, 6 bases at V and 0 bases at J, with 15 bases in the middle. The CDR3 contains 16 residues. The CDR3 here is CASSRNTLYSNQPQHF. The CDR3 DNA follows: TGTGCCAGCAGCCGAAACACCCTTTATAGCAATCAGCCCCAGCATTTT.

On this clone: Other DNA sequences in the sample encode the same CDR3. This chain links TRBV4-1 with TRBJ1-1; no clear D. This CDR3 has 13 amino acids. Germline V gene sequence: CDR1 MGHRA, CDR2 YSYEKL. V was cut by 1 base and J by 0 bases, with 3 bases left in between. CDR3 amino acids: CASSQVLNTEAFF. CDR3 in DNA: TGCGCCAGCAGCCAAGTATTGAACACTGAAGCTTTCTTT.

V usage is TRBV12-3 or TRBV12-4 and J usage is TRBJ2-3, with D hard to call. CDR3 length: 11 residues. V was shortened by 3 bases and J by 5 bases, with 3 bases between the two germline ends. The CDR3 coding sequence is TGTGCCAGCAGTTTCGGAGATACGCAGTATTTT. It is translated as CASSFGDTQYF.